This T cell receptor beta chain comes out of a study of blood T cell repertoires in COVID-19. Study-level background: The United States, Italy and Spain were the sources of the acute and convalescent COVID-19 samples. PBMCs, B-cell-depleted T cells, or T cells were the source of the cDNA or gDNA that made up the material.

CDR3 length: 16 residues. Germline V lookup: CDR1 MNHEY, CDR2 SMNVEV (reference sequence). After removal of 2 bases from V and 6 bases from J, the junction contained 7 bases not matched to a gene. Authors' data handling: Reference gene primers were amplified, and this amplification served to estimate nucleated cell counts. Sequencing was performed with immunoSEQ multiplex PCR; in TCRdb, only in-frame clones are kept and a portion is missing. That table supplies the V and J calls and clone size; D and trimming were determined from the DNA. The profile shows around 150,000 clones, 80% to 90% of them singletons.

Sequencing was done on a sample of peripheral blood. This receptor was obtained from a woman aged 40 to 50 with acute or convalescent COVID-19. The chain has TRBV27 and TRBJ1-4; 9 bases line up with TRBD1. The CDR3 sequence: CASSLNRGRVHEKLFF. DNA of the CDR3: TGTGCCAGCAGTTTAAACAGGGGGCGAGTTCATGAAAAACTGTTTTTT.